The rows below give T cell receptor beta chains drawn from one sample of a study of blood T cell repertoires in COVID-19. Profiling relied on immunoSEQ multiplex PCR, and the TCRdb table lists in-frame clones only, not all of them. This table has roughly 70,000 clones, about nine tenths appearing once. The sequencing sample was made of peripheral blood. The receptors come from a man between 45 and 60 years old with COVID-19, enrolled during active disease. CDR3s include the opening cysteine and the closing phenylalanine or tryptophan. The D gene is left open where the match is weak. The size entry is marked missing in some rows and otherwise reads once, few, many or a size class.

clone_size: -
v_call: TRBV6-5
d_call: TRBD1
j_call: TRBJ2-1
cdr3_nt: TGTGCCAGCAGGTCACCGGGACAGGGGATTAATGAGCAGTTCTTC
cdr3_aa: CASRSPGQGINEQFF

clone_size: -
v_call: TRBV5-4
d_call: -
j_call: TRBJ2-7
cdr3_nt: TGTGCCAGCAGCTTTGACAGGACCTACGAGCAGTGCTTC
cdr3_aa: CASSFDRTYEQCF

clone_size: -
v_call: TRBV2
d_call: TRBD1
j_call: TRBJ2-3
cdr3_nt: TGTGCCAGCGCCCGACGGACAGGGACCACAGATACGCAGTATTTT
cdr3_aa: CASARRTGTTDTQYF

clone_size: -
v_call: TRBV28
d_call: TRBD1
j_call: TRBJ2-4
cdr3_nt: TGTGCCATTACGCGGACAGGGGCCCTAAGCTCTGTCATTCAGTACTTC
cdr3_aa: CAITRTGALSSVIQYF

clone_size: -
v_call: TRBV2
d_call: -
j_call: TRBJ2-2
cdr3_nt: TGTGCCAGCAGTGGGGGCCTGAACACCGGGGAGCTGTTTTTT
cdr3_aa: CASSGGLNTGELFF

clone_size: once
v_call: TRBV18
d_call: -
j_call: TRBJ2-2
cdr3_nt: TGTGCCAGCTCACCTTACCAGCAGGGATCCGGGGAGCTGTTTTTT
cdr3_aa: CASSPYQQGSGELFF

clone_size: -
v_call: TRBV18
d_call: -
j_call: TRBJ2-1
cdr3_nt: TGTGCCAGCTCACGAGGGGGTCTTGGCAACAATGAGCAGTTCTTC
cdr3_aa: CASSRGGLGNNEQFF

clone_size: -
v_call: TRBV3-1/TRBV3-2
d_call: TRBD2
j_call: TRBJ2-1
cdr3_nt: TGTGCCAGCAGCCTCACTAGCGGGGTGGGGGAGCAGTTCTTC
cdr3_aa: CASSLTSGVGEQFF

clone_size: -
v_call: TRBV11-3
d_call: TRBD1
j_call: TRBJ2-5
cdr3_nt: TGTGCCAGCAGCTTGACAGGGGGCGCAGAGACCCAGTACTTC
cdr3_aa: CASSLTGGAETQYF

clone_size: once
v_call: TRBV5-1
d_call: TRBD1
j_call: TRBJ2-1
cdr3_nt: TGCGCCAGCAGCTTGGCCGGGACAGTGAGCTCCTACAATGAGCAGTTCTTC
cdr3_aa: CASSLAGTVSSYNEQFF

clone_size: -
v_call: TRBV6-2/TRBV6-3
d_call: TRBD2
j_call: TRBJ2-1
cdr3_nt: TGTGCCAGCAGTTACCCAGGACTAGCGGGAGTCAATGAGCAGTTCTTC
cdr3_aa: CASSYPGLAGVNEQFF

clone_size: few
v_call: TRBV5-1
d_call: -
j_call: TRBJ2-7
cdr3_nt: TGCGCCAGCAGCTTGGCCTACGAAAAAAATACCTACGAGCAGTACTTC
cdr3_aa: CASSLAYEKNTYEQYF

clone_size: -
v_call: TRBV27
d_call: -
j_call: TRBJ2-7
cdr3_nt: TGTGCCAGCAGTGCCAGCACGGGGGAATGGCCCTACGAGCAGTACTTC
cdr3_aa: CASSASTGEWPYEQYF

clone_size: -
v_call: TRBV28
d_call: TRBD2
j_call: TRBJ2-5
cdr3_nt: TGTGCCAGCAGAACTAGCGTGTACCAAGAGACCCAGTACTTC
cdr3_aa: CASRTSVYQETQYF

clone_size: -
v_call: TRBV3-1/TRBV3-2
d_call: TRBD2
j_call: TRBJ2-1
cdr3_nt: TGTGCCAGCAGCTACACCCCGGGTAGCGGGTCGTACAATGAGCAGTTCTTC
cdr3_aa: CASSYTPGSGSYNEQFF

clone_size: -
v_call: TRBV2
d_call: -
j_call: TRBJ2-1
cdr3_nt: TGTGCCAGCAGTGATGGCAGGGGACGATACAATGAGCAGTTCTTC
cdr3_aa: CASSDGRGRYNEQFF

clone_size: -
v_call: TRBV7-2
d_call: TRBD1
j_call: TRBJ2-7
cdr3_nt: TGTGCCAGCAGCCCCCGACGGCACCCCGGGACAGGCGTTTACGAGCAGTACTTC
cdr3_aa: CASSPRRHPGTGVYEQYF

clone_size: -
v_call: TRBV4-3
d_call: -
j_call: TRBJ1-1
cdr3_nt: TGCGCCAGCAGCCAAGATGATTTGTCAACAGGGAACCCATCAGCTTTCTTT
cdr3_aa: CASSQDDLSTGNPSAFF

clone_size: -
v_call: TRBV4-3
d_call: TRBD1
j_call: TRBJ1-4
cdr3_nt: TGCGCCAGCAGCCCTTACAGGGGATCCTCAACTAATGAAAAACTGTTTTTT
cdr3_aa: CASSPYRGSSTNEKLFF

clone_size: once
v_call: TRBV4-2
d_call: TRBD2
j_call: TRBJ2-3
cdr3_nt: TGTGCCAGCAGCCGAGTAGCGGGAGGGCCTGAAGATACGCAGTATTTT
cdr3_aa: CASSRVAGGPEDTQYF

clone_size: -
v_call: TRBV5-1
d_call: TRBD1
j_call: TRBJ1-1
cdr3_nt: TGCGCCAGCAGCAGATCAGGGGGAGAAACTGAAGCTTTCTTT
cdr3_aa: CASSRSGGETEAFF

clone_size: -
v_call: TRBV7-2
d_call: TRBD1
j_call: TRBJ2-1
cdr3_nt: TGTGCCAGCAGCTCCGGACAGGGGCCTAGCGTTCCGTTCTTC
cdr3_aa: CASSSGQGPSVPFF

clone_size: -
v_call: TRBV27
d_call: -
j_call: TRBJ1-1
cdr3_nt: TGTGCCAGCAGTTTTAACAGAAACACTGAAGCTTTCTTT
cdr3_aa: CASSFNRNTEAFF

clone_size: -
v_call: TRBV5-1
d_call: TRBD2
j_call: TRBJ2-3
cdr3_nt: TGCGCCAGCGGGGGCCTGGGCGGGAGGTTAGATACGCAGTATTTT
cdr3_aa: CASGGLGGRLDTQYF

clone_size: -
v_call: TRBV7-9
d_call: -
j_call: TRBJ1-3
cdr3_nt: TGTGCCAGCAGCCGACTCCGCTCTGGAAACACCATATATTTT
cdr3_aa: CASSRLRSGNTIYF

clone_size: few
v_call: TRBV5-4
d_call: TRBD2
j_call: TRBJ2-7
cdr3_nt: TGTGCCAGCAGCCAGACTAGCGGGAGTAACGAGCAGTACTTC
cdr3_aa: CASSQTSGSNEQYF

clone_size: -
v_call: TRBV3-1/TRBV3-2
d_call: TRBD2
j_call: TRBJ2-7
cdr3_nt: TGTGCCAGCAGCCACGAGACTAGCGGCTACGAGCAGTACTTC
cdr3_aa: CASSHETSGYEQYF